The 30 T cell receptor beta chains below come from one sample, sequenced in a study of T cell responses to AZD1222 COVID-19 vaccine. Using immunoSEQ multiplex PCR, the repertoire was profiled, and TCRdb retains in-frame clones only, with some absent. The profile covers roughly 200,000 clones, with roughly nine tenths appearing a single time and less than 4% taken by the ten largest. The material sequenced was peripheral blood, taken 28 days after the second dose of the MenACWY control vaccine. Every receptor here comes from an adult who received the MenACWY meningococcal vaccine as a control.

This chain joins TRBV27 and TRBJ1-2; tentatively, D is TRBD1 (6 bases). Trimming stripped 2 bases from V and 3 bases from J, with 10 bases between. Germline V gene data show CDR1 as MNHEY and CDR2 as SMNVEV (reference sequence). The CDR3 is made up of 14 amino acids. The CDR3, as DNA: TGTGCCAGCAGTTTAGACAGGAGGGACTATGGCTACACCTTC. It encodes CASSLDRRDYGYTF.

The chain couples TRBV5-1 to TRBJ2-7, with TRBD1 matching over 9 bases. Germline CDR1 reads SGHRS; CDR2 reads YFSETQ. Trimming took 3 bases from V and 3 from J; bases not matched to a gene: 4. CDR3 length equals 14 residues. CDR3 protein: CASSWDRDFYEQYF. The CDR3 DNA follows: TGCGCCAGCAGCTGGGACAGGGACTTCTACGAGCAGTACTTC.

The rearrangement uses TRBV29-1 and TRBJ1-1; D is perhaps TRBD1 (6 bases). CDR1 is SQVTM, CDR2 ANQGSEA, per germline. The CDR3 is 13 residues long. The germline V and J ends were trimmed by 5 bases and 2 bases, with 12 bases remaining between them. CDR3 DNA: TGCAGCGTTCCGGGACAACTTAACACTGAAGCTTTCTTT. Translating gives CSVPGQLNTEAFF. Based on the CDR3 plus reference TRBV29-1 and TRBJ1-1, the full variable domain is SAVISQKPSRDICQRGTSLTIQCQVDSQVTMMFWYRQQPGQSLTLIATANQGSEATYESGFVIDKFPISRPNLTFSTLTVSNMSPEDSSIYLCSVPGQLNTEAFFGQGTRLTVV.

V is TRBV3-1 (or the pseudogene TRBV3-2) and J is TRBJ2-2; 7 bases match TRBD1. Germline trimming cut 4 bases from V and 6 bases from J; bases unmatched to any gene: 5. The germline gives CDR1 LGHDT, CDR2 YNNKEL (reference sequence). This CDR3 region has 14 residues. The CDR3: CASSPTDRAGELFF. As DNA, the CDR3 is TGTGCCAGCAGCCCGACCGACAGGGCCGGGGAGCTGTTTTTT.

The J gene is TRBJ2-5, the V gene TRBV5-1; D is unclear. Germline V gene sequence: CDR1 SGHRS, CDR2 YFSETQ. Trimming cost V 0 bases and J 4 bases, with 10 bases left between them. The CDR3 has 14 amino acids. The DNA for the CDR3 is TGCGCCAGCAGCTTGGCAGTGCAGGTAGAGACCCAGTACTTC. Translating gives CASSLAVQVETQYF.

This clone was counted between two and nine times. J is TRBJ1-1 and V is TRBV28; the D gene is possibly TRBD1 (5 bases). This CDR3 has 12 amino acids. Germline V gives CDR1 MDHEN, CDR2 SYDVKM. Trimming shortened V by 6 bases and J by 2 bases, and 7 bases separated the two germline ends. CDR3 loop: CASRTANTEAFF. In DNA, the CDR3 is TGTGCCAGCAGGACAGCCAACACTGAAGCTTTCTTT.

V and J are TRBV10-3 and TRBJ1-5; unclear D gene. The CDR3 totals 15 residues. CDR1 and CDR2 (germline): ENHRY, SYGVKD. Trimming pared 0 bases from V and 7 bases from J, leaving 13 bases between. The CDR3 bases are TGTGCCATCAGTGAGTCGGAACTGTTTGGGCAGCCCCAGCATTTT. It encodes CAISESELFGQPQHF.

This clone showed up just once. V is TRBV12-5 and J is TRBJ1-5; TRBD1 is a possible D gene (5 bases). Germline CDR1 LGHNT, CDR2 FRNRAP. Trimming stripped 10 bases from V and 5 bases from J, with 12 bases between. The CDR3 totals 12 residues. DNA of the CDR3: TGTGCTACGGGGGGTTTATATCAGCCCCAGCATTTT. Translated: CATGGLYQPQHF.

This chain joins TRBV7-8 and TRBJ2-1, with TRBD2 as a possible D gene (5 bases). CDR1 is SGHVS and CDR2 is FQNEAQ in the germline V gene. The V end lost 5 bases, the J end lost 0 bases, and 14 bases lay between the germline ends. This CDR3 spans 16 amino acids. CDR3 sequence: CASSRAARRSYNEQFF. CDR3 coding DNA: TGTGCCAGCAGCCGAGCGGCCCGACGCTCCTACAATGAGCAGTTCTTC.

This CDR3 reads CASSPGQASNQPQHF. In nucleotides, the CDR3 is TGTGCCAGCTCACCAGGACAGGCCTCCAATCAGCCCCAGCATTTT. The chain employs TRBV18 and TRBJ1-5; 7 bases match TRBD1. With 2 bases clipped from V and 3 bases from J, the junction kept 4 bases outside the gene matches. The CDR3 is 15 residues long. Germline loops: CDR1 KGHSH, CDR2 LQKENI.

Here the CDR3 DNA reads TGTGCCAGCAGCGTACGGGGACAAGAGACCCAGTACTTC. The encoded protein is CASSVRGQETQYF. V and J are TRBV9 and TRBJ2-5, with a possible D match to TRBD2 (5 bases). This CDR3 is 13 amino acids long. Germline V gene sequence: CDR1 SGDLS, CDR2 YYNGEE. V shed 1 base and J shed 2 bases, with 6 bases lying between them. The whole variable domain, filled in from reference TRBV9 and TRBJ2-5, reads DSGVTQTPKHLITATGQRVTLRCSPRSGDLSVYWYQQSLDQGLQFLIQYYNGEERAKGNILERFSAQQFPDLHSELNLSSLELGDSALYFCASSVRGQETQYFGPGTRLLVL.

The V call is TRBV28, the J call TRBJ2-7; weak D call: TRBD1 (6 bases). Deletions cut 6 bases from V and 5 bases from J, with 14 bases between. CDR1 is MDHEN, CDR2 SYDVKM, per germline. The CDR3 length is 13 residues. The CDR3 DNA reads as TGTGCCAGCAGCAAACAGGGTCCCAACGAGCAGTACTTC. Residues: CASSKQGPNEQYF.

The chain is built from TRBV28 and TRBJ2-3; D not certain. Germline CDR1 and CDR2: MDHEN and SYDVKM. V was cut by 6 bases and J by 2 bases, with 9 bases left in between. The CDR3 is made up of 13 amino acids. The CDR3 reads CASSPAVTDTQYF. In DNA, the CDR3 is TGTGCCAGCAGCCCCGCGGTCACAGATACGCAGTATTTT. The full variable domain, its missing parts supplied by reference TRBV28 and TRBJ2-3, is DVKVTQSSRYLVKRTGEKVFLECVQDMDHENMFWYRQDPGLGLRLIYFSYDVKMKEKGDIPEGYSVSREKKERFSLILESASTNQTSMYLCASSPAVTDTQYFGPGTRLTVL.

The chain recombines TRBV5-1 with TRBJ1-5, with TRBD1 as a possible D gene (6 bases). CDR3 size: 14 residues. Germline lookup yields CDR1 SGHRS and CDR2 YFSETQ. V dropped 2 bases and J dropped 7 bases, with 13 bases sitting between them. In nucleotides, the CDR3 is TGCGCCAGCAGCTTACAGGGAGCAGGCCAGCCCCAGCATTTT. Encoded protein: CASSLQGAGQPQHF.

CDR3 residues: CASGLPGRVGSPLHF. DNA of the CDR3: TGTGCTAGTGGTTTGCCGGGTAGAGTTGGGTCACCCCTCCACTTT. The chain couples TRBV12-5 to TRBJ1-6; the D is unclear. The CDR3 extends over 15 amino acids. V lost 2 bases and J lost 10, with 15 bases in between. The germline CDR1 and CDR2 sequences are LGHNT and FRNRAP.

This clone was seen once. V is TRBV14 and J is TRBJ1-2; D is perhaps TRBD1 (6 bases). This CDR3 has 14 amino acids. Trimming stripped 2 bases from V and 8 bases from J, with 15 bases between. Per germline, CDR1 SGHDN and CDR2 FVKESK. The CDR3, as DNA: TGTGCCAGCAGCCAACTTGGGGGGCAGGGAGGCTACACCTTC. Amino acid sequence: CASSQLGGQGGYTF.

This clone turned up a few times. J is TRBJ1-2 and V is TRBV6-5; tentatively, D is TRBD1 (5 bases). Trimming removed 5 bases at V and 2 bases at J, with 15 bases between. The germline gives CDR1 MNHEY, CDR2 SVGAGI. The CDR3 is made up of 15 amino acids. Here the CDR3 DNA reads TGTGCCAGCAGTCCCCTGGGACGGAAAAACTATGGCTACACCTTC. Its translation is CASSPLGRKNYGYTF.

The J gene is TRBJ1-6, the V gene TRBV3-1 (or the pseudogene TRBV3-2); no firm D call. Between the trimmed V and J ends, which lost 5 bases and 6 bases, there was a span of 23 bases. The CDR3 contains 18 residues. Germline-derived CDR1 and CDR2 are LGHDT and YNNKEL (reference sequence). The CDR3 nucleotides are TGTGCCAGCAGCGATAACGTTCCCATTTCATACATTAATTCACCCCTCCACTTT. Its translation: CASSDNVPISYINSPLHF.

This rearrangement joins TRBV11-3 to TRBJ1-1; tentatively, D is TRBD1 (6 bases). Trimming pared 2 bases from V and 5 bases from J, leaving 21 bases between. Germline CDR1 SGHNT, CDR2 YENEEA. CDR3 size: 17 residues. This CDR3 reads CASSLTGPAKGGTEAFF. Written as DNA, the CDR3 is TGTGCCAGCAGCTTAACCGGGCCAGCGAAAGGGGGGACTGAAGCTTTCTTT.

The rearrangement links TRBV6-5 to TRBJ1-1; D is unclear. Trimming shortened V by 8 bases and J by 4 bases, and 8 bases separated the two germline ends. The length of the CDR3 is 11 residues. In germline, CDR1 is MNHEY, CDR2 SVGAGI. DNA for the CDR3: TGTGCCAGCGGCCTGGGCACTGAAGCTTTCTTT. This encodes CASGLGTEAFF.

The chain recombines TRBV30 with TRBJ2-2; D ambiguous. In germline, CDR1 is GTSNPN, CDR2 SVGIG (reference sequence). CDR3 length: 12 amino acids. V lost 3 bases and J 8 bases, leaving 10 bases between the germline ends. CDR3: CAWSLSAGELFF. The CDR3, as DNA: TGTGCCTGGAGCCTTTCAGCGGGGGAGCTGTTTTTT. Based on the CDR3 plus reference TRBV30 and TRBJ2-2, the full variable domain is SQTIHQWPATLVQPVGSPLSLECTVEGTSNPNLYWYRQAAGRGLQLLFYSVGIGQISSEVPQNLSASRPQDRQFILSSKKLLLSDSGFYLCAWSLSAGELFFGEGSRLTVL.

The CDR3 DNA is TGTGCCAGCAGTGAACCGGGGGTTGCGCAGTTCTTC. Protein: CASSEPGVAQFF. This sequence joins TRBV6-4 and TRBJ2-1, with D possibly matching TRBD2 (6 bases). The CDR3 is 12 amino acids. The germline V and J ends were trimmed by 3 bases and 12 bases, with 12 bases remaining between them. CDR1 is MRHNA, CDR2 SNTAGT, per germline.

The chain is built from TRBV28 and TRBJ2-7; D gene ambiguous. CDR1 is MDHEN and CDR2 is SYDVKM in the germline V gene. The length of the CDR3 is 15 residues. Trimming shortened V by 3 bases and J by 0 bases, and 12 bases separated the two germline ends. The CDR3 DNA is TGTGCCAGCAGTTTGGGCGGATTGAGCTCCTACGAGCAGTACTTC. Translation: CASSLGGLSSYEQYF.

The chain joins TRBV19 to TRBJ2-1; D is uncertain. The CDR3 is 12 residues long. The germline V and J ends were trimmed by 1 base and 10 bases, with 8 bases remaining between them. Per the germline V gene, CDR1 is LNHDA and CDR2 is SQIVND (reference sequence). CDR3 in DNA: TGTGCCAGTAGTATAGGACAAGGCGAGCAGTTCTTC. Amino acid sequence: CASSIGQGEQFF. Filled out from reference TRBV19 and TRBJ2-1, the complete variable domain reads DGGITQSPKYLFRKEGQNVTLSCEQNLNHDAMYWYRQDPGQGLRLIYYSQIVNDFQKGDIAEGYSVSREKKESFPLTVTSAQKNPTAFYLCASSIGQGEQFFGPGTRLTVL.

This chain uses TRBV27 with TRBJ1-2, with TRBD1 matching 10 bases. The V and J ends lost 2 bases and 7 bases, in that order; junction bases with no gene match: 7. CDR1 and CDR2 (germline): MNHEY, SMNVEV (reference sequence). The CDR3 sequence is 15 residues long. This chain's CDR3 is CASSLEGQGSGGYTF. The CDR3 DNA reads as TGTGCCAGCAGTTTAGAGGGACAGGGGTCGGGTGGCTACACCTTC.

The chain combines TRBV7-8 with TRBJ1-2; the match to TRBD1 covers 9 bases. V shed 5 bases and J 4 bases; nucleotides not matched to a gene: 8. Germline CDR1 is SGHVS and CDR2 is FQNEAQ. This CDR3 spans 15 amino acids. The CDR3 DNA follows: TGTGCCAGCAGCCGAGGACAGGGGCCCTCCTATGGCTACACCTTC. Protein: CASSRGQGPSYGYTF.

The V gene is TRBV6-5, the J gene TRBJ1-1, with D perhaps matching TRBD1 (5 bases). Trimming left V 6 bases short and J 2 bases short, with 10 bases between. The CDR3 runs 13 residues. Germline loops: CDR1 MNHEY, CDR2 SVGAGI. The CDR3: CASRRRDNTEAFF. The CDR3 DNA sequence: TGTGCCAGCAGGCGACGGGACAACACTGAAGCTTTCTTT.

The chain links TRBV30 to TRBJ2-1, with 11 bases that match TRBD2. The CDR3 loop spans 14 amino acids. V lost 6 bases and J lost 7; bases outside the gene matches: 8. Per germline, CDR1 GTSNPN and CDR2 SVGIG (reference sequence). The chain's CDR3 is CACTSGSIYNEQFF. The CDR3 bases are TGTGCCTGCACTAGCGGGAGTATATATAATGAGCAGTTCTTC.

The chain recombines TRBV19 with TRBJ1-4; D is unresolved. From germline, CDR1 is LNHDA and CDR2 SQIVND (reference sequence). V was pared by 9 bases and J by 0 bases, with 17 bases between. The CDR3 runs 16 residues. The CDR3, as DNA: TGTGCCAGAGACTTCACCGGGATCTCAACTAATGAAAAACTGTTTTTT. Translating gives CARDFTGISTNEKLFF.

The chain links TRBV19 to TRBJ2-2; the D gene could be TRBD1 or TRBD2 (7 bases each). Trimming cost V 4 bases and J 6 bases, with 27 bases left between them. This CDR3 region has 19 residues. CDR1 and CDR2 (germline): LNHDA, SQIVND (reference sequence). The CDR3 region is CASSTTPRRQGGSPGELFF. CDR3 bases: TGTGCCAGTAGTACGACCCCTCGGCGACAGGGAGGGAGTCCCGGGGAGCTGTTTTTT.